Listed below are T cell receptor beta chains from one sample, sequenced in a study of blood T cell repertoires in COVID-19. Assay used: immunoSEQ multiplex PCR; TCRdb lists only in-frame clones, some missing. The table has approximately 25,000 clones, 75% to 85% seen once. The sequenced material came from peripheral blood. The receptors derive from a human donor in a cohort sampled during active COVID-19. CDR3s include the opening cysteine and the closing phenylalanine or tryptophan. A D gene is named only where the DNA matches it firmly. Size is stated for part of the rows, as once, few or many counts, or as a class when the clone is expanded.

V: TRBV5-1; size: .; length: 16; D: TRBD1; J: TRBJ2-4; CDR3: CASSVDRALSKNIQYF; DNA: TGCGCCAGCAGCGTTGACAGGGCCCTTTCCAAAAACATTCAGTACTTC
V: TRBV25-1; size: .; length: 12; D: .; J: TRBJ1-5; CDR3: CASSSGNQPQHF; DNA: TGTGCCAGCAGTTCAGGCAATCAGCCCCAGCATTTT
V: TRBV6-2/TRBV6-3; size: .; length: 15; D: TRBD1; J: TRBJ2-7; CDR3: CASSYEGTGGYEQYF; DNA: TGTGCCAGCAGTTACGAGGGGACAGGGGGCTACGAGCAGTACTTC
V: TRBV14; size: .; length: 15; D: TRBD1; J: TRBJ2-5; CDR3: CASSRTGDPRGTQYF; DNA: TGTGCCAGCAGCCGGACAGGGGACCCCAGGGGGACCCAGTACTTC
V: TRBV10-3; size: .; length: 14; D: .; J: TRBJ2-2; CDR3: CAISPLRETGELFF; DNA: TGTGCCATCAGCCCTCTCAGGGAAACCGGGGAGCTGTTTTTT
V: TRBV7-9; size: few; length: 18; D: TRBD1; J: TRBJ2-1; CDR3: CASSFTPGTVASYNEQFF; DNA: TGTGCCAGCAGCTTTACCCCCGGGACAGTAGCCTCCTACAATGAGCAGTTCTTC
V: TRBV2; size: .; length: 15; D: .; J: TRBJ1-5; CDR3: CASSDDGASNQPQHF; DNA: TGTGCCAGCAGTGATGACGGAGCTAGCAATCAGCCCCAGCATTTT
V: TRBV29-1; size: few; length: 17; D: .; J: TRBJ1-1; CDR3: CSVEDRTNRVGNTEAFF; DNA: TGCAGCGTTGAAGATCGAACAAACCGGGTAGGGAACACTGAAGCTTTCTTT
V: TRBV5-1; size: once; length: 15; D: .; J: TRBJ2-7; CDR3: CASSLGTGNVYEQYF; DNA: TGCGCCAGCAGCTTGGGTACAGGGAACGTCTACGAGCAGTACTTC
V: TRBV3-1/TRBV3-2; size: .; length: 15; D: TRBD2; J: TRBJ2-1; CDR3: CASSQVLAGGNEQFF; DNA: TGTGCCAGCAGCCAAGTACTAGCGGGGGGCAATGAGCAGTTCTTC
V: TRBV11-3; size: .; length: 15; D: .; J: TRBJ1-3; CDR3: CASNPGGSGGNTIYF; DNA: TGTGCCAGCAACCCGGGGGGATCAGGCGGAAACACCATATATTTT
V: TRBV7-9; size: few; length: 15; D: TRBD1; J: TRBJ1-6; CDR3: CASSLVETGYSPLHF; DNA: TGTGCCAGCAGCTTAGTGGAGACAGGGTACTCACCCCTCCACTTT
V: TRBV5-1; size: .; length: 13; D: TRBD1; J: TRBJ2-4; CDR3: CASSLGQGGIQYF; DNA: TGCGCCAGCAGCCTCGGACAGGGCGGCATTCAGTACTTC
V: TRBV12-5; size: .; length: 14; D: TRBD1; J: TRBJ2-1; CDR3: CASGLGQGTNEQFF; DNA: TGTGCTAGTGGTTTGGGACAGGGAACCAATGAGCAGTTCTTC
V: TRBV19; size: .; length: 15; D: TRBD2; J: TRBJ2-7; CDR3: CASSKTSGSSYEQYF; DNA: TGTGCCAGTAGTAAAACTAGCGGCAGCTCCTACGAGCAGTACTTC
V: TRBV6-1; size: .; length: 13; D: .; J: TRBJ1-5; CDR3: CASAVNSNQPQHF; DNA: TGTGCCAGCGCGGTGAATAGCAATCAGCCCCAGCATTTT
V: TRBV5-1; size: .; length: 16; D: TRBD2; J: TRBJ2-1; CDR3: CASSPSGGLSYNEQFF; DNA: TGCGCCAGCAGTCCTAGCGGGGGGTTGTCCTACAATGAGCAGTTCTTC
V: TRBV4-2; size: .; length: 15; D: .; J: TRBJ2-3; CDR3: CASSQARDQPDTQYF; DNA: TGTGCCAGCAGCCAGGCCCGGGATCAGCCCGATACGCAGTATTTT
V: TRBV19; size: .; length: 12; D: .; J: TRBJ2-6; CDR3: CASNTGANVLTF; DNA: TGTGCCAGTAACACTGGGGCCAACGTCCTGACTTTC
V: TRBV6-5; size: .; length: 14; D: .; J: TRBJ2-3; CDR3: CASSFYGGADTQYF; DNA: TGTGCCAGCAGTTTTTATGGAGGGGCAGATACGCAGTATTTT
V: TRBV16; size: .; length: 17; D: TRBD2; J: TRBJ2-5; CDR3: CASSQGAAGGAGETQYF; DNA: TGTGCCAGCAGCCAAGGTGCCGCCGGGGGGGCCGGAGAGACCCAGTACTTC
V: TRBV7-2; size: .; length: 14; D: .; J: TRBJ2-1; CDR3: CASSLGAGINEQFF; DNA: TGTGCCAGCAGCTTAGGTGCGGGAATTAATGAGCAGTTCTTC
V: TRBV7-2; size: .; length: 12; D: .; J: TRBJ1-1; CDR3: CASSYPTGSAFF; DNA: TGTGCCAGCAGCTACCCGACAGGTTCGGCTTTCTTT
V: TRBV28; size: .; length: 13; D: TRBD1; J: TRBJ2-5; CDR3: CASTSGGGETQYF; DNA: TGTGCCAGCACCTCAGGGGGTGGGGAGACCCAGTACTTC
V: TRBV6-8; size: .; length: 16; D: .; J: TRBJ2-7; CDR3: CASSRHDIQSSYEQYF; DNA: TGTGCCAGCAGTAGACACGACATCCAGAGCTCCTACGAGCAGTACTTC
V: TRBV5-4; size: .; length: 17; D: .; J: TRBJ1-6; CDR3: CASSPGTDSSYNSPLHF; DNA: TGTGCCAGCAGCCCAGGGACTGACAGCTCCTATAATTCACCCCTCCACTTT
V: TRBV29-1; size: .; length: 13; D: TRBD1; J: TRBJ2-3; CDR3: CSVEGTGPYTQYF; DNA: TGCAGCGTTGAAGGGACAGGGCCGTATACGCAGTATTTT
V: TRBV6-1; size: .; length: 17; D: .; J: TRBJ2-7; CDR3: CASSEWGLTGNRYEQYF; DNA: TGTGCCAGCAGTGAATGGGGGCTAACAGGGAACAGGTACGAGCAGTACTTC
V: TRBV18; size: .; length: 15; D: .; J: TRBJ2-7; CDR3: CASSATRQASYEQYF; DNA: TGTGCCAGCTCAGCCACGAGACAGGCGTCCTACGAGCAGTACTTC
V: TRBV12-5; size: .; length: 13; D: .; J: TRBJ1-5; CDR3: CASGLSINQPQHF; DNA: TGTGCTAGTGGTTTGTCCATCAATCAGCCCCAGCATTTT
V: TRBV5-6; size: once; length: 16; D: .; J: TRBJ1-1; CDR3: CASSPWGGRVDTEAFF; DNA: TGTGCCAGCAGCCCTTGGGGGGGGCGCGTGGACACTGAAGCTTTCTTT
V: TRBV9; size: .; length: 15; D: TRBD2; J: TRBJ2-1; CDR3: CASSASGGSYNEQFF; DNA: TGTGCCAGCAGCGCAAGCGGGGGGTCGTACAATGAGCAGTTCTTC
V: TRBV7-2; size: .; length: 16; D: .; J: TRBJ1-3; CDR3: CASSLEPPGHGNTIYF; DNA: TGTGCCAGCAGCTTAGAGCCCCCAGGGCACGGAAACACCATATATTTT
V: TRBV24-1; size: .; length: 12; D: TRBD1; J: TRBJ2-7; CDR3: CATSDDRDEQYF; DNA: TGTGCCACCAGTGATGACAGGGACGAGCAGTACTTC
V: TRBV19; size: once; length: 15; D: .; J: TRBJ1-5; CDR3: CASSGSGFGNQPQHF; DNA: TGTGCCAGTAGTGGCTCGGGATTCGGCAATCAGCCCCAGCATTTT
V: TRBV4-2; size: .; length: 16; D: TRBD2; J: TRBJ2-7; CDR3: CASSQASSAGVYEQYF; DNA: TGTGCCAGCAGCCAAGCTTCCTCTGCGGGGGTCTACGAGCAGTACTTC
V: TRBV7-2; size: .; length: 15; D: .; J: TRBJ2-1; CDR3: CASSFGGLLYNEQFF; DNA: TGTGCCAGCAGCTTTGGCGGCCTGCTCTACAATGAGCAGTTCTTC
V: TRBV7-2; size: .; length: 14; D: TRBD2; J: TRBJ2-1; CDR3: CASSQAGAGNEQFF; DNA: TGTGCCAGCAGCCAAGCGGGGGCAGGGAATGAGCAGTTCTTC
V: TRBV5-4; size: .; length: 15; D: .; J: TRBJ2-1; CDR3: CASSLSAGAYNEQFF; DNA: TGTGCCAGCAGCTTGTCAGCAGGGGCTTACAATGAGCAGTTCTTC
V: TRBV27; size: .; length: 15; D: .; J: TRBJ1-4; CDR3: CASSPYQGRAEKLFF; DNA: TGTGCCAGCAGTCCCTATCAGGGGAGAGCTGAAAAACTGTTTTTT
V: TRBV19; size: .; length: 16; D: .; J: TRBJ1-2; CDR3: CASSVGAQTGNYGYTF; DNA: TGTGCCAGTAGTGTTGGGGCCCAAACCGGTAACTATGGCTACACCTTC
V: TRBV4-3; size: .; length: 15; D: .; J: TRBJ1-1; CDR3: CASSQDPAGGTEAFF; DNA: TGCGCCAGCAGCCAAGATCCAGCGGGGGGTACTGAAGCTTTCTTT
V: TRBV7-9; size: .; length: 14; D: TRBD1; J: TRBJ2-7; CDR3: CASSIRQGAYEQYF; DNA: TGTGCCAGCAGCATTAGACAGGGGGCCTACGAGCAGTACTTC
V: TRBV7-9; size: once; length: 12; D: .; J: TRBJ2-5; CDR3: CASSNAPETQYF; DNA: TGTGCCAGCAGCAACGCGCCCGAGACCCAGTACTTC
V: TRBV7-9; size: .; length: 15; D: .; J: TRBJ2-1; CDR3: CASTNPASSYNEQFF; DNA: TGTGCCAGCACCAACCCGGCTAGCTCCTACAATGAGCAGTTCTTC
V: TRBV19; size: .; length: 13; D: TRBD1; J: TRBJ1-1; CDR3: CASLQTGKTEAFF; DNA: TGTGCCAGTCTGCAGACAGGGAAAACTGAAGCTTTCTTT
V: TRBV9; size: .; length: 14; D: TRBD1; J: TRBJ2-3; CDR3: CASSAGQGPDTQYF; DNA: TGTGCCAGCAGCGCTGGACAGGGGCCAGATACGCAGTATTTT
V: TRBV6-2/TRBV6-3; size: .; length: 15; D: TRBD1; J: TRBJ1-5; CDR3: CASSYEQGINQPQHF; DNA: TGTGCCAGCAGTTACGAACAGGGGATCAATCAGCCCCAGCATTTT
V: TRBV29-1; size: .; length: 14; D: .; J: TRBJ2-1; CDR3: CSVDGGKVGNEQFF; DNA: TGCAGCGTTGACGGCGGGAAGGTAGGCAATGAGCAGTTCTTC
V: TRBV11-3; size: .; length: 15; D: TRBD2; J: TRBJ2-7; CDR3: CASSFGLAGDYEQYF; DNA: TGTGCCAGCAGCTTCGGACTAGCGGGAGACTACGAGCAGTACTTC
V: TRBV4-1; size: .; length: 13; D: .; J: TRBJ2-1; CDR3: CASSQTAYNEQFF; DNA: TGCGCCAGCAGCCAGACAGCCTACAATGAGCAGTTCTTC
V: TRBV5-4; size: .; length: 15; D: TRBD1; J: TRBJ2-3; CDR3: CASSPRTGLLDTQYF; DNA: TGTGCCAGCAGCCCGAGGACAGGTTTGTTGGATACGCAGTATTTT
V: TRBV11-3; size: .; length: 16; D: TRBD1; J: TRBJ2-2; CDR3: CASSLDDRVLTGELFF; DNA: TGTGCCAGCAGCTTAGATGACAGGGTTTTGACCGGGGAGCTGTTTTTT
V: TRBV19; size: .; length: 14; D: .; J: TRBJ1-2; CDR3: CASSIGSGIDGYTF; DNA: TGTGCCAGTAGTATAGGTTCTGGCATTGATGGCTACACCTTC
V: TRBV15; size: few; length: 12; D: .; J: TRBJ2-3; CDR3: CATSRDQDTQYF; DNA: TGTGCCACCAGCAGAGATCAGGATACGCAGTATTTT